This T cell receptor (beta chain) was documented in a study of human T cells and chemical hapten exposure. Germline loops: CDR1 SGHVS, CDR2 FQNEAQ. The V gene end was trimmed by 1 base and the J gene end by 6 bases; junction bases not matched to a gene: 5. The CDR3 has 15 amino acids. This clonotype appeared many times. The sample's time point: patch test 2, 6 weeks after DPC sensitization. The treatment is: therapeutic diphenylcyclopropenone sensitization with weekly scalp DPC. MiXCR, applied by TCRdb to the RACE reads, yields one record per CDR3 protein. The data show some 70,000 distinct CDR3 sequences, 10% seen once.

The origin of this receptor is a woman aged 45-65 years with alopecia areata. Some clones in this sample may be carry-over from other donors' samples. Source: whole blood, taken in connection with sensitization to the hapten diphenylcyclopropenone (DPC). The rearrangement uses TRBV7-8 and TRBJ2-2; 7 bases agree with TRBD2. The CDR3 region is CASSLVAGESGELFF. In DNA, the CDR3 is TGTGCCAGCAGCTTAGTTGCGGGAGAATCCGGGGAGCTGTTTTTT. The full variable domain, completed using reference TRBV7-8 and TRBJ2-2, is GAGVSQSPRYKVAKRGQDVALRCDPISGHVSLFWYQQALGQGPEFLTYFQNEAQLDKSGLPSDRFFAERPEGSVSTLKIQRTQQEDSAVYLCASSLVAGESGELFFGEGSRLTVL.